This TCR beta chain was recorded in a study of T cell responses to AZD1222 COVID-19 vaccine (dated by TCRdb to 2020 to 2022). Some background on the complete study: AZD1222 recipients with second doses at about 4 weeks or about 12 weeks were pooled, because spike-specific TCR depth and breadth did not differ between schedules. A total of under 250 trial participants underwent TCR sequencing, of whom more than 200 had received two doses of AZD1222 and roughly 26 had received two doses of the MenACWY control vaccine. Enrollment into the trials was organized by age into subgroups of 18-55, 56-69 and 70-plus years, and those subgroups contained approximately 150, 30 and 60 TCR-sequenced participants, respectively.

In the case of this clone: The antigen it binds to is not known. No base quality information exists; no much larger clone differs at one position.

The time point label of this sample denotes: baseline before first vaccination. Vaccinee samples came from UK trials COV001 and COV002, including a single-blind randomized controlled phase 2/3 trial of AZD1222 (ChAdOx1 nCoV-19) in healthy adults. For TCRbeta chain sequencing, PBMC samples from trial participants were taken at day 0 and at day 28 after the second dose. Study-wide conclusions, independent of this receptor: Because no day 14 peak-response samples were available, the repertoires could be characterized only after the peak T cell response. CD4 TCRs associated with the vaccine covered the entire spike protein, and the dominant responses were in regions 160-218 and 743-854. Epitopes outside the regions mutated in the B.1.351 and B.1.1.7 variants were reportedly recognized by nearly half of the unique spike-specific TCRs. Participants were mostly white British and included more females than males, and it was suggested by the authors that clonal diversity may have been underestimated. After two AZD1222 doses, both the breadth and the depth of spike-specific TCRs were significantly higher than at day 0 and than in MenACWY recipients. Conclusions about previously exposed vaccinees were limited because only six AZD1222 recipients were SARS-CoV-2 seropositive at baseline. The 56-69-year group was small, and its depth increase did not reach significance, likely because of low power.

The CDR3 regions of human TCRbeta chains were subjected to immunosequencing. The authors' analysis ran thus. Repertoire TCRs were matched against a reference library of SARS-CoV-2-specific TCRs generated with the MIRA antigen-specificity platform. Breadth was defined as the fraction of unique TCRs that were SARS-CoV-2-associated. Depth was defined as the fraction of total T cells that were SARS-CoV-2-associated. Using the MIRA data, each spike-specific TCR was mapped to the spike region that the TCR reacts to and placed in a CD4 or CD8 class. Log10-transformed breadth and depth values were compared by one-way ANOVA with Sidak's multiple comparisons tests. The table was pulled from immuneACCESS by TCRdb, which kept in-frame rearrangements only. Such tables lose some clones; where checked, under half of the loss comes from unresolved V genes, and the rest has no known cause. That table is the source of V, J and clone size, and D and trimming were worked out from the DNA. The sample table holds roughly 200,000 clones, of which 92% were seen once. The top ten clonotypes cover approximately 1.3% of the sample.

From cysteine to phenylalanine, the CDR3 is 12 amino acids long. Just CDR3 DNA is preserved here, 36 bases in frame from base 1. V trim: 7 bases; J trim: 5 bases; unmatched bases: 2. Via the germline V gene (reference sequence), CDR1 is SEHNR and CDR2 FQNEAQ. This receptor was identified in an adult in good health. The rearranged chain carries TRBV7-9 and TRBJ2-5; 9 bases in between match TRBD1. The sequences come from peripheral blood, collected on day 0 of AZD1222 vaccination. The DNA sequence follows: TGTGCCAGCACCGGACAGGGGGAGACCCAGTACTTC. Its protein reads: CASTGQGETQYF.